This T cell receptor beta chain was obtained from a study of blood T cell repertoires in COVID-19 (dated by TCRdb to 2020 to 2021). Broadly, across the study: The collaborator samples originated in the United States, Italy and Spain and spanned the acute and convalescent phases of COVID-19. The prospective study material was composed of cDNA or gDNA derived from T cells, B-cell-depleted T cells, or PBMCs. Subjects who had been exposed to COVID-19, were actively infected with it, or had recovered from it provided the deeply sampled blood TCRbeta repertoires that made up the dataset. The repertoires were made available in a free public database intended to serve as a resource for research on the immune response to SARS-CoV-2. Samples were obtained from the ongoing ImmuneRACE study (first 160 participants) and from 950 to 1,500 subjects provided by 6 global collaborators. Sample metadata almost always included a de-identified subject ID, COVID-19 status, age in years and sex. Where available, HLA class I and class II types were taken from metadata supplied by the sample provider and were not determined by assay-based typing. Study-level results and caveats: The quantity of clinical and demographic metadata differed by source and by participant and was supplied without curation.

Worth noting for this clone: Its recognized antigen is unknown. No clone much larger than this one lies a single base away; base qualities are absent.

CDR1 and CDR2 (ENHRY, SYGVKD) derive from the germline V gene. The CDR3 measures 13 amino acids from cysteine to phenylalanine. Only the CDR3 portion is preserved as DNA: 39 bases, with reading frame beginning at the first base. V ends up 5 bases short and J 5 bases short, with an unmatched junction base count of 3. TCRbeta CDR3 regions were amplified from genomic DNA by means of the immunoSEQ Assay, a bias-controlled multiplex PCR. As for how the authors treated the data: Nucleated cell counts per sample were estimated from amplification of reference gene primers within the assay. Sequence reads were collapsed and filtered to measure the absolute abundance of every unique TCRbeta CDR3 rearrangement. For each sample, productive Simpson clonality was calculated as the square root of Simpson's diversity index across productive rearrangements. Here the immuneACCESS table is served through TCRdb, limited to in-frame sequences with V and J called. Missing clones are a known gap in these copies; in checked studies unresolved V genes cover under half, and the rest lacks a known reason. V and J calls and clone size come straight from that table; D and trimming were deduced from the DNA. The sample data list 50,000 to 55,000 clones, and around nine tenths of these were observed just once. Of the sample, 3% to 5% is held by the ten largest clones.

The collaborating institutions used their own protocols to collect whole blood in K2EDTA tubes. Collaborator samples were shipped for TCRbeta analysis as frozen whole blood, isolated PBMCs, or DNA extracted from either sample type. This sequence was found in a middle-aged man with acute or convalescent COVID-19. What was sequenced was peripheral blood. Recombination connected TRBV10-3 to TRBJ1-5; 7 junctional bases match TRBD1. The nucleotides read TGTGCCATCAGTCGACAGGGAGATCAGCCCCAGCATTTT. This gives the protein CAISRQGDQPQHF.